The 5 T cell receptor beta chains below were found in one sample sequenced in a study of T cell responses to AZD1222 COVID-19 vaccine. The table came from immunoSEQ multiplex PCR; TCRdb's copy has only in-frame clones and leaves some out. The profile shows some 150,000 clones, 80% to 95% of them singletons. The sequencing here drew on peripheral blood, taken 28 days after the second AZD1222 dose. The receptors derive from an adult who received the AZD1222 COVID-19 vaccine.

This chain connects TRBV10-3 to TRBJ1-5; a weak D match, TRBD1 (5 bases). The CDR3 extends over 12 amino acids. Trimming took off 10 bases at V and 2 bases at J, with 9 bases between the two ends. CDR1 and CDR2 (germline): ENHRY, SYGVKD. The CDR3 bases are TGTGCCACCGGAGGGGGCAATCAGCCCCAGCATTTT. Encoded protein: CATGGGNQPQHF.

The chain recombines TRBV5-6 with TRBJ2-5, with unresolved D. V was cut by 1 base and J by 1 base, with 5 bases left in between. The CDR3 is 13 amino acids. Germline lookup yields CDR1 SGHDT and CDR2 YYEEEE. The CDR3 coding sequence is TGTGCCAGCAGCTTGTATATCCAAGAGACCCAGTACTTC. Encoded protein: CASSLYIQETQYF.

The rearrangement joins TRBV28 to TRBJ1-5; D gene ambiguous. Germline V gene lookup returns CDR1 MDHEN and CDR2 SYDVKM. V lost 7 bases, J lost 7 bases, and 23 bases lay in between. CDR3 length equals 16 residues. Here the CDR3 DNA reads TGTGCCAGCAAGGCGCGGGTTAGGACGGGAATGCAGCCCCAGCATTTT. This sequence encodes CASKARVRTGMQPQHF.

This clone has a single count. The CDR3 nucleotides are TGTGCCAGCAAAAAGGGTCTTCTGTCCTACGAGCAGTACTTC. Translating it yields CASKKGLLSYEQYF. The genes are TRBV6-5 and TRBJ2-7, with D unresolved. Trimming removed 7 bases at V and 1 base at J, with 14 bases between. The CDR3 consists of 14 residues. The germline V gene encodes CDR1 MNHEY and CDR2 SVGAGI.

The chain is built from TRBV6-2 or TRBV6-3 and TRBJ1-2; D is possibly TRBD1 (6 bases). Trimming left V 5 bases short and J 6 bases short, with 22 bases between. Germline V lookup: CDR1 MNHEY, CDR2 SVGEGT. The CDR3 length is 16 residues. DNA of the CDR3: TGTGCCAGCAGTCGGGGCGGCTGGGGGCAATGGAATGGCTACACCTTC. Protein product: CASSRGGWGQWNGYTF.